The 21 T cell receptor beta chains in this list originate from one sample, sequenced in a study of Graves' ophthalmopathy and Graves' hyperthyroidism. The TCR beta CDR3 regions underwent amplification from RNA transcripts. An initial RT-PCR round employing HTBI primers preceded a second-round multiplex PCR. A single record per CDR3 protein comes from TCRdb applying MiXCR to the multiplex PCR reads. The sample gives roughly 400,000 distinct CDR3 sequences, 17% of which show up once; 2.4% is in the top ten. The material sequenced was peripheral blood. The source of these receptors is an adult woman with stable Graves' hyperthyroidism.

The genes are TRBV7-9 and TRBJ2-5, with D possibly called TRBD1 or TRBD2 (5 bases each). The CDR3 totals 15 residues. Germline assignment: CDR1 SEHNR and CDR2 FQNEAQ (reference sequence). V was pared by 0 bases and J by 5 bases, with 13 bases between. The CDR3 here is CASSLAQGPRETQYF. CDR3 bases: TGTGCCAGCAGCTTAGCGCAGGGACCCAGGGAGACCCAGTACTTC.

This clonotype was recorded at least ten times. This rearrangement joins TRBV18 to TRBJ2-5; TRBD2 might be the D (5 bases). This CDR3 is 15 amino acids long. V lost 3 bases to trimming and J lost 5 bases, with 16 bases between them. Germline assignment: CDR1 KGHSH and CDR2 LQKENI. Here the CDR3 reads CASSPSPAAVETQYF. In DNA form, the CDR3 reads TGTGCCAGCTCACCCTCCCCAGCGGCCGTGGAGACCCAGTACTTC.

This clonotype was observed a few times. V gene TRBV7-9 combines with J gene TRBJ2-5; tentative D call: TRBD2 (6 bases). V shed 5 bases and J shed 4 bases, with 14 bases lying between them. CDR3 length: 14 residues. CDR1 and CDR2 from the germline V gene are SEHNR and FQNEAQ (reference sequence). CDR3 amino acids: CASSDWGVSETQYF. CDR3 nucleotides: TGTGCCAGCAGCGATTGGGGGGTCTCAGAGACCCAGTACTTC.

This clonotype has at least ten counts. CDR3 protein: CASTNPGNYEQYF. Written as DNA, the CDR3 is TGTGCCAGCACCAACCCGGGAAACTACGAGCAGTACTTC. V and J are TRBV7-9 and TRBJ2-7, with D perhaps matching TRBD2 (5 bases). CDR1 and CDR2 from the germline V gene are SEHNR and FQNEAQ (reference sequence). The CDR3 covers 13 residues. The V end lost 7 bases, the J end lost 3 bases, and 13 bases lay between the germline ends.

This clonotype was recorded at least ten times. The chain links TRBV18 to TRBJ1-1; D uncertain. Germline assignment: CDR1 KGHSH and CDR2 LQKENI. CDR3 size: 16 residues. V dropped 0 bases and J dropped 0 bases, with 11 bases sitting between them. CDR3 bases: TGTGCCAGCTCACCACCTACGAGAAACATGAACACTGAAGCTTTCTTT. Its translation is CASSPPTRNMNTEAFF.

This clonotype was found many times. The J gene is TRBJ2-7, the V gene TRBV12-3 or TRBV12-4; D not resolved. There are 11 residues in the CDR3. V was clipped by 5 bases and J by 0 bases, with 2 bases between them. The CDR3 here is CASSVSYEQYF. The CDR3 DNA follows: TGTGCCAGCAGTGTCTCCTACGAGCAGTACTTC.

This chain connects TRBV2 to TRBJ2-7, with 7 bases fitting TRBD1. Per the germline V gene, CDR1 is SNHLY and CDR2 is FYNNEI. The CDR3 is made up of 14 amino acids. V was pared by 7 bases and J by 4 bases, with 10 bases of the junction left unmatched. The CDR3 loop is CASIHRGEGYEQYF. The CDR3, as DNA: TGTGCCAGCATTCACAGGGGAGAAGGTTACGAGCAGTACTTC.

This clonotype appeared once. J is TRBJ2-7 and V is TRBV5-1; D unclear. Trimming left V 0 bases short and J 5 bases short, with 9 bases between. Germline V gene sequence: CDR1 SGHRS, CDR2 YFSETQ. This CDR3 spans 13 amino acids. The CDR3 bases are TGCGCCAGCAGCTTGGCAGGATTTCACGAGCAGTACTTC. Its protein is CASSLAGFHEQYF.

This clonotype has at least ten counts. A much larger clone sits a single nucleotide away, making a read error possible. This chain uses TRBV11-2 with TRBJ1-1; D is unresolved. Trimming shortened V by 3 bases and J by 1 base, and 9 bases separated the two germline ends. The CDR3 spans 14 residues. CDR1 is SGHAT, CDR2 FQNNGV, per germline. CDR3: CASSFPRQNTEAFF. CDR3 DNA: TGTGCCAGCAGCTTCCCCCGACAGAACACTGAAGCTTTCTTT.

This clonotype was seen only a few times. An end of the junction does not agree with germline; a read error may underlie this. The chain combines TRBV27 with TRBJ2-4, with 7 bases that match TRBD1. CDR1 is MNHEY and CDR2 is SMNVEV in the germline V gene (reference sequence). CDR3 length: 14 residues. In DNA, the CDR3 is TGTGCCAACAAGGGACAGCTAGCCAAAAACATTAAGTACTTC. It translates to CANKGQLAKNIKYF.

This clonotype turned up a few times. The chain couples TRBV10-3 to TRBJ2-7; D is possibly TRBD2 (5 bases). The CDR3 length is 18 residues. V gave up 3 bases and J gave up 0 bases, with 21 bases separating them. CDR1 is ENHRY, CDR2 SYGVKD, per germline. CDR3 coding DNA: TGTGCCATCAGTGATTCTGGTTTGAGCGAGGGATTCTCCTACGAGCAGTACTTC. Protein sequence: CAISDSGLSEGFSYEQYF.

This clonotype was recorded many times. The chain employs TRBV29-1 and TRBJ2-7, with a possible D match to TRBD2 (7 bases). With 6 bases removed from V and 2 bases from J, the gap between germline ends came to 17 bases. CDR3 length: 14 residues. Germline lookup yields CDR1 SQVTM and CDR2 ANQGSEA. CDR3 sequence: CSVGGGGTTYEQYF. The CDR3 coding sequence is TGCAGCGTGGGTGGGGGAGGGACAACCTACGAGCAGTACTTC.

The sample holds many counts of this clonotype. The chain uses TRBV12-3 or TRBV12-4 and TRBJ1-1, with D maybe TRBD1 (6 bases). Between the trimmed V and J ends, which lost 6 bases and 6 bases, there was a span of 14 bases. The CDR3 sequence is 13 residues long. CDR3 DNA sequence: TGTGCCAGCAGCCACGACAGGTATGCTGAAGCTTTCTTT. Amino acids: CASSHDRYAEAFF.

The rearrangement uses TRBV11-2 and TRBJ2-7, with D possibly being TRBD1 (6 bases). V was cut by 1 base and J by 1 base, with 11 bases left in between. The germline V gene has CDR1 SGHAT and CDR2 FQNNGV. The CDR3 length is 15 residues. The CDR3: CASSLGPGQSYEQYF. The CDR3 DNA is TGTGCCAGCAGCTTAGGGCCCGGACAGTCCTACGAGCAGTACTTC.

The sample holds many counts of this clonotype. V gene TRBV29-1 combines with J gene TRBJ2-4; 7 bases align to TRBD1. The CDR3 runs 12 residues. V lost 7 bases, J lost 6 bases, and 6 bases stayed unmatched. CDR1 and CDR2 from the germline V gene are SQVTM and ANQGSEA. This CDR3 is CSAEGGGNIQYF. CDR3 in DNA: TGCAGCGCGGAAGGGGGCGGAAACATTCAGTACTTC.

The V gene is TRBV5-1, the J gene TRBJ1-5, with 7 bases that match TRBD1. V lost 2 bases to trimming and J lost 3 bases; unmatched junction nucleotides: 5. The germline gives CDR1 SGHRS, CDR2 YFSETQ. The CDR3 has 15 amino acids. CDR3 DNA sequence: TGCGCCAGCAGCTTCGAGGGGGCCATCAATCAGCCCCAGCATTTT. Protein product: CASSFEGAINQPQHF.

The V call is TRBV12-3 or TRBV12-4, the J call TRBJ1-2, with D perhaps matching TRBD1 (6 bases). CDR3 length: 15 residues. Trimming stripped 6 bases from V and 2 bases from J, with 16 bases between. CDR3 loop: CASRSGGAGNYGYTF. The CDR3 nucleotides are TGTGCCAGCAGATCGGGGGGGGCCGGAAACTATGGCTACACCTTC.

With respect to this clonotype: With a much larger clone just one base away, this may be a read error. The gene calls are TRBV12-5 and TRBJ2-5, with 9 bases aligning to TRBD2. The CDR3 extends over 17 amino acids. CDR1 and CDR2 from the germline V gene are LGHNT and FRNRAP. The CDR3, as DNA: TGTGCTAGTGGTTTGGGCGCTAGCGGGACGAACCAAGAGACCAAGTACTTC. It is translated as CASGLGASGTNQETKYF.

The chain recombines TRBV19 with TRBJ1-2, with a possible D match to TRBD1 (6 bases). This CDR3 comprises 13 residues. Trimming shortened V by 7 bases and J by 6 bases, and 15 bases separated the two germline ends. CDR1 and CDR2 from the germline V gene are LNHDA and SQIVND (reference sequence). CDR3 sequence: CASNAGVRDGYTF. The DNA for the CDR3 is TGTGCCAGTAACGCAGGGGTTCGTGATGGCTACACCTTC.

The gene calls are TRBV29-1 and TRBJ1-3, with no clear D. There are 10 residues in the CDR3. V was cut by 4 bases and J by 8 bases, with 6 bases left in between. CDR1 SQVTM and CDR2 ANQGSEA come from the germline V gene. CDR3 bases: TGCAGCGTTGTTAGAGACACCATATATTTT. As protein: CSVVRDTIYF.

In this sample, this clonotype turned up many times. The chain carries TRBV5-1 and TRBJ2-2, with 8 bases identical to TRBD1. This CDR3 has 16 amino acids. From germline, CDR1 is SGHRS and CDR2 YFSETQ. V lost 1 base and J lost 3; bases outside the gene matches: 5. The CDR3 loop is CASSLLATGDTGELFF. Here the CDR3 DNA reads TGCGCCAGCAGCTTGTTGGCGACAGGGGACACCGGGGAGCTGTTTTTT.